The 6 T cell receptor beta chains listed next were all sequenced from one sample in a study of blood T cell repertoires in COVID-19. Method: immunoSEQ multiplex PCR; TCRdb's copy keeps in-frame clones and lacks some. The table shows 250,000 to 350,000 clones, with more than 90% occurring only once. The sample consisted of PBMCs or T cells enriched from blood (not recorded which). The receptors here all came from a man aged 55-75 years who had recovered from COVID-19.

The CDR3: CASRGVGSGNTIYF. For the CDR3, the DNA is TGTGCCAGCAGGGGCGTAGGCTCTGGAAACACCATATATTTT. The genes are TRBV2 and TRBJ1-3; D remains ambiguous. CDR1 is SNHLY and CDR2 is FYNNEI in the germline V gene. The CDR3 loop spans 14 amino acids. Trimming pared 6 bases from V and 0 bases from J, leaving 9 bases between.

The V and J genes are TRBV27 and TRBJ1-1; perhaps TRBD1 as D (5 bases). Germline CDR1 is MNHEY and CDR2 is SMNVEV (reference sequence). Trimming left V 3 bases short and J 0 bases short, with 11 bases between. There are 15 residues in the CDR3. Written as DNA, the CDR3 is TGTGCCAGCAGTTTCAGGGCAAGATTGAACACTGAAGCTTTCTTT. This sequence encodes CASSFRARLNTEAFF.

The chain joins TRBV7-9 to TRBJ1-4; D is possibly TRBD1 (5 bases). CDR1 and CDR2 from the germline V gene are SEHNR and FQNEAQ (reference sequence). The germline V and J ends were trimmed by 1 base and 4 bases, with 13 bases remaining between them. The length of the CDR3 is 16 residues. This CDR3 reads CASSLVSGQGNEKLFF. The CDR3 coding sequence is TGTGCCAGCAGCTTAGTCTCGGGCCAGGGTAATGAAAAACTGTTTTTT.

The V call is TRBV3-1 (or the pseudogene TRBV3-2), the J call TRBJ2-3, with 14 positions matching TRBD2. Germline V lookup: CDR1 LGHDT, CDR2 YNNKEL (reference sequence). After removal of 4 bases from V and 0 bases from J, the junction contained 3 bases not matched to a gene. The CDR3 is 17 residues long. CDR3 sequence reads: CASSRTSGGRSTDTQYF. CDR3 nucleotides: TGTGCCAGCAGCCGGACTAGCGGGGGGCGTAGCACAGATACGCAGTATTTT.

V gene TRBV28 combines with J gene TRBJ1-1; a weak D match, TRBD1 (6 bases). Trimming removed 8 bases at V and 4 bases at J, with 14 bases between. This CDR3 contains 13 residues. The V gene's germline CDR1 is MDHEN and CDR2 SYDVKM. CDR3 region: CASGNRQVTEAFF. The CDR3 DNA sequence: TGTGCCAGCGGGAACCGACAGGTCACTGAAGCTTTCTTT.

The V gene is TRBV6-5, the J gene TRBJ2-1; 13 positions agree with TRBD2. Looked up from germline, CDR1 is MNHEY and CDR2 is SVGAGI. This CDR3 spans 13 amino acids. V was clipped by 10 bases and J by 9 bases; unmatched bases: 6. DNA of the CDR3: TGTGCCACCGGACTAGCGGGGGTGGTTGAGCAGTTCTTC. Encoded protein: CATGLAGVVEQFF.